The 12 T cell receptor beta chains given below trace back to one sample, sequenced in a study of vaccination effects on CD4 cells after COVID-19. This table comes from immunoSEQ multiplex PCR, and its TCRdb copy is limited to in-frame clones, with some not included. The top ten clones hold about 12% of a sample with more than 45,000 clones, 60% to 85% of them seen once. Antigens for these TCRs are unknown. Having been cultured for about ten days, the cells underwent CD4+ T cell isolation. The sample in question was CD4+ T cells from PBMCs cultured without peptide, obtained before COVID-19 vaccination. The receptors stem from a human donor who had a prior SARS-CoV-2 infection.

The chain carries TRBV15 and TRBJ1-4; TRBD1 matches 7 bases. Germline V gene lookup returns CDR1 LNHNV and CDR2 YYDKDF (reference sequence). CDR3 size: 14 residues. V trimming: 6 bases; J trimming: 2 bases; junction bases outside the gene matches: 3. The CDR3 is CATSRGLTNEKLFF. DNA of the CDR3: TGTGCCACCAGTAGGGGGCTGACTAATGAAAAACTGTTTTTT. The whole variable domain, filled in from reference TRBV15 and TRBJ1-4, reads DAMVIQNPRYQVTQFGKPVTLSCSQTLNHNVMYWYQQKSSQAPKLLFHYYDKDFNNEADTPDNFQSRRPNTSFCFLDIRSPGLGDTAMYLCATSRGLTNEKLFFGSGTQLSVL.

This clone was observed a few times. The V gene is TRBV5-1, the J gene TRBJ1-6, with TRBD1 matching 10 bases. V shed 4 bases, J shed 8 bases, and the junction held 12 bases outside the gene matches. Germline V lookup: CDR1 SGHRS, CDR2 YFSETQ. This CDR3 region has 17 residues. The CDR3 sequence is CASSGTGAAGLHSPLHF. The CDR3 nucleotides are TGCGCCAGCAGCGGGACAGGGGCCGCAGGTCTCCATTCACCCCTCCACTTT.

There are a few counts of this clone. V usage is TRBV7-9 and J usage is TRBJ1-4; D gene unclear. The ends were cut back, 3 bases at V and 8 bases at J, with 4 bases in the middle. Looked up from germline, CDR1 is SEHNR and CDR2 is FQNEAQ (reference sequence). The CDR3 contains 11 residues. The CDR3 sequence: CASSLVEKLFF. As DNA, the CDR3 is TGTGCCAGCAGCTTGGTAGAAAAACTGTTTTTT. The whole variable domain, filled in from reference TRBV7-9 and TRBJ1-4, reads DTGVSQNPRHKITKRGQNVTFRCDPISEHNRLYWYRQTLGQGPEFLTYFQNEAQLEKSRLLSDRFSAERPKGSFSTLEIQRTEQGDSAMYLCASSLVEKLFFGSGTQLSVL.

This rearrangement joins TRBV5-5 to TRBJ2-3; D remains ambiguous. The CDR3 loop spans 14 amino acids. The germline V gene has CDR1 SGHKS and CDR2 YYEKEE (reference sequence). Trimming removed 2 bases from V and 5 bases from J, with 12 bases in between. Here the CDR3 reads CASSFRTTEDTQYF. In DNA, the CDR3 is TGTGCCAGCAGCTTTCGTACTACAGAAGATACGCAGTATTTT.

This clone was detected a few times. J is TRBJ1-4 and V is TRBV18; D might be TRBD1 (5 bases). The CDR3 loop spans 15 amino acids. Trimming cost V 3 bases and J 4 bases, with 12 bases left between them. From germline, CDR1 is KGHSH and CDR2 LQKENI. DNA for the CDR3: TGTGCCAGCTCACCCCGACAGACCCTTAATGAAAAACTGTTTTTT. This codes for CASSPRQTLNEKLFF. Based on the CDR3 plus reference TRBV18 and TRBJ1-4, the full variable domain is NAGVMQNPRHLVRRRGQEARLRCSPMKGHSHVYWYRQLPEEGLKFMVYLQKENIIDESGMPKERFSAEFPKEGPSILRIQQVVRGDSAAYFCASSPRQTLNEKLFFGSGTQLSVL.

The chain couples TRBV9 to TRBJ1-1, with a possible D match to TRBD1 (6 bases). This CDR3 comprises 15 residues. The germline V gene encodes CDR1 SGDLS and CDR2 YYNGEE. V dropped 2 bases and J dropped 1 base, with 12 bases sitting between them. CDR3 DNA: TGTGCCAGCAGCGTGGGAACAGGGTCGAACACTGAAGCTTTCTTT. Translated: CASSVGTGSNTEAFF. Based on the CDR3 plus reference TRBV9 and TRBJ1-1, the full variable domain is DSGVTQTPKHLITATGQRVTLRCSPRSGDLSVYWYQQSLDQGLQFLIQYYNGEERAKGNILERFSAQQFPDLHSELNLSSLELGDSALYFCASSVGTGSNTEAFFGQGTRLTVV.

The chain carries TRBV2 and TRBJ2-7, with 9 bases matching TRBD2. V shed 7 bases, J shed 11 bases, and the junction held 9 bases outside the gene matches. The CDR3 has 12 residues. CDR1 is SNHLY, CDR2 FYNNEI, per germline. In DNA form, the CDR3 reads TGTGCCAGCACGGCGGGGGGGCCGGCAGAGTACTTC. Its protein product is CASTAGGPAEYF.

The chain couples TRBV5-1 to TRBJ2-7; 12 nucleotides match TRBD2. CDR1 and CDR2 from the germline V gene are SGHRS and YFSETQ. This CDR3 spans 18 amino acids. After removal of 0 bases from V and 0 bases from J, the junction contained 7 bases not matched to a gene. CDR3 sequence (DNA): TGCGCCAGCAGCTTGGGTGTACTAGCGGGGGGAAGCTCCTACGAGCAGTACTTC. It codes for CASSLGVLAGGSSYEQYF.

The V and J genes are TRBV5-4 and TRBJ1-2; D is undetermined. V was clipped by 10 bases and J by 2 bases, with 15 bases between them. CDR1 and CDR2 from the germline V gene are SGHNT and YYREEE (reference sequence). CDR3 size: 13 residues. The DNA for the CDR3 is TGTGCCTCTGGTACGGGCCAGAACTATGGCTACACCTTC. Its translation is CASGTGQNYGYTF.

This clone has only one observation. The chain joins TRBV19 to TRBJ1-4; D not resolved. From germline, CDR1 is LNHDA and CDR2 SQIVND (reference sequence). Trimming shortened V by 1 base and J by 5 bases, and 14 bases separated the two germline ends. This CDR3 is built from 16 residues. The DNA for the CDR3 is TGTGCCAGTAGTATAGCCAGGACCGTTGTGAATGAAAAACTGTTTTTT. Its protein is CASSIARTVVNEKLFF.

The chain combines TRBV7-3 with TRBJ2-2; D perhaps matches TRBD1 (6 bases). Trimming stripped 4 bases from V and 6 bases from J, with 24 bases between. The CDR3 sequence is 18 residues long. CDR1 is SGHTA and CDR2 is FQGTGA in the germline V gene. CDR3 coding DNA: TGTGCCAGCAGCTCCAGACCCAACCGGACAGCATCCCCCGGGGAGCTGTTTTTT. It translates to CASSSRPNRTASPGELFF.

V usage is TRBV7-9 and J usage is TRBJ2-6, with D possibly being TRBD1 (6 bases). Germline V gene sequence: CDR1 SEHNR, CDR2 FQNEAQ (reference sequence). The CDR3 has 16 residues. Trimming stripped 1 base from V and 2 bases from J, with 9 bases between. CDR3 in amino acids: CASSLVRGPGANVLTF. For the CDR3, the DNA is TGTGCCAGCAGCTTAGTCAGGGGCCCTGGGGCCAACGTCCTGACTTTC.